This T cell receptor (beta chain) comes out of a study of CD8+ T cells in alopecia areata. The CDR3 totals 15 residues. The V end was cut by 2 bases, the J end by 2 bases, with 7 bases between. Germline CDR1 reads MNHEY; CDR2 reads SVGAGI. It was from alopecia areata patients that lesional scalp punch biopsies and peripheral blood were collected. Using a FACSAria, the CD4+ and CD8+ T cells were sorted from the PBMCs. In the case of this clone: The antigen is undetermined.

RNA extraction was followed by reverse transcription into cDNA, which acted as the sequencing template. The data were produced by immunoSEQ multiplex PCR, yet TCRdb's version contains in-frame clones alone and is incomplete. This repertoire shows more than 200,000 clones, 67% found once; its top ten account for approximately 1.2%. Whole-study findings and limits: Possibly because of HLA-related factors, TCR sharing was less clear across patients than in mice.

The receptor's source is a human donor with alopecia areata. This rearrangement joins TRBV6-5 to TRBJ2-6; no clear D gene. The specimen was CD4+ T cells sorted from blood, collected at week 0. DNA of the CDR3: TGTGCCAGCAGTTACGAGATTACTGGGGCCAACGTCCTGACTTTC. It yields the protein CASSYEITGANVLTF.